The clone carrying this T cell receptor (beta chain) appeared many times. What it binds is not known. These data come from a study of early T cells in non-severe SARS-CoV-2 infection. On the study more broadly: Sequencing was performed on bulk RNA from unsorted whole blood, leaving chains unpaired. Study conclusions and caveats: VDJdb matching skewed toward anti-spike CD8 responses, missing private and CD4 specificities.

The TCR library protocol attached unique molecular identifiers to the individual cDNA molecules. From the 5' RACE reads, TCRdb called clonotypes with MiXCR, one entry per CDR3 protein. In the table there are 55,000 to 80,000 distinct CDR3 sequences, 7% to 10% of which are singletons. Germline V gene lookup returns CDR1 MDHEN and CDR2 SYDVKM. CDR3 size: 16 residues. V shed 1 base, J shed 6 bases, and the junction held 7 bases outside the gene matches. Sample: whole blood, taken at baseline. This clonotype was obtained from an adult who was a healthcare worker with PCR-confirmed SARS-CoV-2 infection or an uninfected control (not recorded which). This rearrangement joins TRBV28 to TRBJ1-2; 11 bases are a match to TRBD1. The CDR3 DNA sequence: TGTGCCAGCAGTTTATTGCCGGGACAGGGGGGAAATGGCTACACCTTC. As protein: CASSLLPGQGGNGYTF.